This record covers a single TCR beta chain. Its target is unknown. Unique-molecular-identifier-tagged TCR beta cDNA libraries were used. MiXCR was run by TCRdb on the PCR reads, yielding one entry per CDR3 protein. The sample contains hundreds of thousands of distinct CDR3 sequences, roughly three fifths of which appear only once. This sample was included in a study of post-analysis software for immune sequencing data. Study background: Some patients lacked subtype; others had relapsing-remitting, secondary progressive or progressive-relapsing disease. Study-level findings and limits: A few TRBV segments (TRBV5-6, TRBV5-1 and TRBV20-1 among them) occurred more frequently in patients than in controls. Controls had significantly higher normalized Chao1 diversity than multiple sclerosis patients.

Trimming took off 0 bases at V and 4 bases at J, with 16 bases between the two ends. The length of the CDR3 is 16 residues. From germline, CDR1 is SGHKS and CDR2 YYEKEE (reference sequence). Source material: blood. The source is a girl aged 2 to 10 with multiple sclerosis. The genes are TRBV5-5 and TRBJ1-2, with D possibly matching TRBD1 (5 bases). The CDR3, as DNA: TGTGCCAGCAGCTTGGATGGTGGGGCTCTGACCTATGGCTACACCTTC. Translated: CASSLDGGALTYGYTF. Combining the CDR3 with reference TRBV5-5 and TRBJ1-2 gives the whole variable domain DAGVTQSPTHLIKTRGQQVTLRCSPISGHKSVSWYQQVLGQGPQFIFQYYEKEERGRGNFPDRFSARQFPNYSSELNVNALLLGDSALYLCASSLDGGALTYGYTFGSGTRLTVV.